The clone carrying this T cell receptor (beta chain) has a handful of counts. Its antigen remains unknown. This entry is derived from a study of cytomegalovirus exposure and HLA in healthy donors. CDR1 is LNHNV and CDR2 is YYDKDF in the germline V gene (reference sequence). After removal of 5 bases from V and 2 bases from J, the junction contained 17 bases not matched to a gene. The CDR3 has 19 amino acids. Findings and limits, study-wide: Over 150 TCR beta chains were listed as cytomegalovirus-associated. Researchers reported in a later analysis that common viral pathogens appeared linked to several top clusters. Later on, a genetic analysis was performed. It linked a missense variant in DCLRE1C with V- and J-gene trimming of TCR beta. Evidence from a later analysis indicated that most CMV-associated TCR beta chains looked HLA-restricted.

PCR primers comprised 60 Vbeta and 13 Jbeta primers. The protocol was immunoSEQ multiplex PCR, while the TCRdb copy is restricted to in-frame clones and leaves out a portion. This table has 90,000 to 120,000 clones, around 10% appearing once. The specimen sequenced was PBMCs. The receptor comes from a middle-aged man in good health and CMV-seropositive. This rearrangement joins TRBV15 to TRBJ2-2; 7 bases are a match to TRBD1. The CDR3: CATSGTPNTGALNTGELFF. CDR3 nucleotide sequence: TGTGCCACCAGCGGAACCCCGAACACAGGGGCCCTCAACACCGGGGAGCTGTTTTTT.